This TCR beta chain was sequenced during a study of T-cell reconstitution after alpha-beta-depleted transplantation in children. Overall study findings and caveats: Some patients' high day-60 TCRbeta diversity was attributed to recipient cells surviving conditioning. Expanded graft clones numbering several hundred reportedly gave rise to alpha-beta T cells about two months after transplant.

Molecular barcoding with unique molecular identifiers was used for the TCRbeta library. Via MiXCR, TCRdb re-called the PCR reads, giving one row per CDR3 protein. The sample contains 55,000 to 65,000 distinct CDR3 sequences, approximately 43% of which appear only once. V lost 1 base to trimming and J lost 15 bases; unmatched junction nucleotides: 12. The CDR3 totals 15 residues. CDR1 SGHTA and CDR2 FQGNSA come from the germline V gene. A remark on this clonotype: The target antigen is unknown.

The V call is TRBV7-2, the J call TRBJ2-1; 10 bases match TRBD2. The specimen comprised PBMCs, mostly from graft donor cells, sampled 360 days after TCRalphabeta/CD19-depleted stem cell transplant. The TCR sequence derives from a male patient under 18 who had a stem cell transplant for acute lymphoblastic leukemia, so the T cells may come from the graft donor. The CDR3 DNA follows: TGTGCCAGCAGCTTAGGGGCTCTAGCGGGGGCGGTGTTGTTCTTC. The encoded protein is CASSLGALAGAVLFF. Full variable domain (rest looked up from reference TRBV7-2 and TRBJ2-1): GAGVSQSPSNKVTEKGKDVELRCDPISGHTALYWYRQSLGQGLEFLIYFQGNSAPDKSGLPSDRFSAERTGGSVSTLTIQRTQQEDSAVYLCASSLGALAGAVLFFGPGTRLTVL.